The clone carrying this TCR beta chain was observed a few times. The antigen is unknown. V lost 8 bases to trimming and J lost 1 base, with 11 bases between them. Germline lookup yields CDR1 MNHNS and CDR2 SASEGT. CDR3 length: 14 residues. Via MiXCR, TCRdb re-called the RT-PCR reads, giving one row per CDR3 protein. This table has about 150,000 distinct CDR3 sequences, around 10% appearing once. The data originate from a study of response to subunit inactivated influenza vaccine. Study-wide findings and caveats: Authors suggested each seasonal flu vaccination may recruit only limited numbers of new T cells.

The sequence was obtained from a man between 50 and 69 years old who received an inactivated influenza vaccine. The sequenced sample was CD8+ T cells sorted from PBMCs, obtained less than 30 months after vaccination. The chain is built from TRBV6-1 and TRBJ2-2; weak D call: TRBD2 (6 bases). The CDR3 is CASLGRENTGELFF. CDR3 nucleotide sequence: TGTGCCAGCCTGGGGCGGGAGAACACCGGGGAGCTGTTTTTT.